The clone carrying this T cell receptor beta chain appeared many times. The V gene's germline CDR1 is SGHRS and CDR2 YFSETQ. The CDR3 loop spans 15 amino acids. J gave up 5 bases and V 3 bases, and 5 bases lay outside the gene matches. These data come from a study of identical twins. MiXCR, run by TCRdb on the 5' RACE reads, gives a single entry per CDR3 protein. The data show 500,000 or so distinct CDR3 sequences, over 11% seen once. Another study also made use of these data, one on yellow fever vaccine responses in identical twins.

The sequenced material came from CD4+ T cells sorted from blood. This clonotype originated in a young woman in good health. The chain couples TRBV5-1 to TRBJ2-3; 11 bases are shared with TRBD1. The CDR3 loop is CASSSGQGAGDTQYF. The CDR3 DNA sequence: TGCGCCAGCAGCTCCGGACAGGGGGCTGGAGATACGCAGTATTTT. Filled out from reference TRBV5-1 and TRBJ2-3, the complete variable domain reads KAGVTQTPRYLIKTRGQQVTLSCSPISGHRSVSWYQQTPGQGLQFLFEYFSETQRNKGNFPGRFSGRQFSNSRSEMNVSTLELGDSALYLCASSSGQGAGDTQYFGPGTRLTVL.